This paragraph reports one TCR beta chain. Its antigen is currently unknown. The germline gene is not matched at one end of the junction; a read error may be the cause. This CDR3 is 14 amino acids long. CDR1 LGHDT and CDR2 YNNKEL come from the germline V gene (reference sequence). TCRdb processed the 5' RACE reads anew with MiXCR; each CDR3 protein has one entry. Here the sample spans hundreds of thousands of distinct CDR3 sequences, 8.5% to 9.5% being singletons. Healthy Caucasians were all of the donors. The source of the sample is a study of identical twins. Study-level findings and limits: Invariant populations such as MAIT and iNKT cells could partly muddle zero-insertion analyses.

The same sample was also studied in work on yellow fever vaccine responses in identical twins.

Sequencing input: PBMCs. The TCR comes from a woman aged 18-29 years in good health. This chain connects TRBV3-1 to TRBJ2-7; D is unclear. Here the CDR3 DNA reads TGTACCAGCAGCCGCGAAGGCAGTTCCTACGAGCAGTACTTC. Residues: CTSSREGSSYEQYF.